This TCR beta chain emerged from a study of cytomegalovirus exposure and HLA in healthy donors. Profiled with immunoSEQ multiplex PCR; TCRdb holds only in-frame clones, not every one. Among 90,000 to 150,000 clones, approximately 90% were seen once, and the ten largest hold around 6%. These donors were members of the approximately 110-subject validation cohort, a group separate from the approximately 700-subject first cohort. On this clone itself: Antigen: not known.

Findings and caveats of the study: Some TCR beta chains (roughly 160 of them) were listed as cytomegalovirus-associated.

The CDR3 is 15 amino acids. V was pared by 0 bases and J by 2 bases, with 3 bases of the junction left unmatched. From germline, CDR1 is ENHRY and CDR2 SYGVKD. Input material: PBMCs. This receptor was obtained from a woman younger than 35 in good health and CMV-seropositive. The rearrangement joins TRBV10-3 to TRBJ1-2; 7 bases match TRBD1. The CDR3 protein is CAISESTGRNYGYTF. The CDR3 DNA follows: TGTGCCATCAGTGAGTCGACAGGGAGGAACTATGGCTACACCTTC.